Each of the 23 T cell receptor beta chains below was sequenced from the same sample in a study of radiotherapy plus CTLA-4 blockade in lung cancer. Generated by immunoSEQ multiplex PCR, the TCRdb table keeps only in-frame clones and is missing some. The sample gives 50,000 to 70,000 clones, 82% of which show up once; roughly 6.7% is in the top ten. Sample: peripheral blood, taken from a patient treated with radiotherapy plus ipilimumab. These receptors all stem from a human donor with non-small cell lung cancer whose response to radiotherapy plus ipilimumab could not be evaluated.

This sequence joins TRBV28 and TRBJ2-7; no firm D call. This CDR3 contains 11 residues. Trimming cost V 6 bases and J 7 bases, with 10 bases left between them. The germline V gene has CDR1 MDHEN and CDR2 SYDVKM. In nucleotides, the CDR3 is TGTGCCAGCAGCTCCCCGAGGGAGCAGTACTTC. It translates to CASSSPREQYF.

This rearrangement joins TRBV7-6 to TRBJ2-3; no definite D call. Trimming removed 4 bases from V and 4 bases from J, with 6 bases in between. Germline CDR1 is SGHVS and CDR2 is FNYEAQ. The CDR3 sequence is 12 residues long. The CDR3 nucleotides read TGTGCCAGCAGCTCAGGCCCAGATACGCAGTATTTT. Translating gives CASSSGPDTQYF.

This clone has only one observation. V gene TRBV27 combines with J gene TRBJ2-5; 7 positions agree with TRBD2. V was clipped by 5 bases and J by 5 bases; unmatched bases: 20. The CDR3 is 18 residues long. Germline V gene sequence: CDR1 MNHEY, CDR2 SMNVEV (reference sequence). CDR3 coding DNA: TGTGCCAGCAGTGCCCTGGGGGGTTTTTTATCCGGGGGGGAGACCCAGTACTTC. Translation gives CASSALGGFLSGGETQYF.

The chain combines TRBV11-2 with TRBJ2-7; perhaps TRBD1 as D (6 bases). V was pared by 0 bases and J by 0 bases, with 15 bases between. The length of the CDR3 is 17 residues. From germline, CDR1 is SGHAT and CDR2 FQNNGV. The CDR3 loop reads CASSLDRGRGISYEQYF. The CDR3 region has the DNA TGTGCCAGCAGCTTAGATCGGGGCAGGGGAATCTCCTACGAGCAGTACTTC.

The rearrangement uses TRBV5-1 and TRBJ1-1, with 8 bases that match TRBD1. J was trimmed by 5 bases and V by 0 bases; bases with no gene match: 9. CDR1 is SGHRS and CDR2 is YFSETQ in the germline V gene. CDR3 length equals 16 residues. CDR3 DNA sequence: TGCGCCAGCAGCTTGGAGACAGGGGCACGAAATACTGAAGCTTTCTTT. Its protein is CASSLETGARNTEAFF.

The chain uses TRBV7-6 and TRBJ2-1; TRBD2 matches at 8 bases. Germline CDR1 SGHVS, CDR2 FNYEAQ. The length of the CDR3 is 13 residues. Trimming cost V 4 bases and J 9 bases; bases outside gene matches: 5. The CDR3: CASSSGTSTEQFF. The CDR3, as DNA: TGTGCCAGCAGCTCCGGGACTAGTACTGAGCAGTTCTTC.

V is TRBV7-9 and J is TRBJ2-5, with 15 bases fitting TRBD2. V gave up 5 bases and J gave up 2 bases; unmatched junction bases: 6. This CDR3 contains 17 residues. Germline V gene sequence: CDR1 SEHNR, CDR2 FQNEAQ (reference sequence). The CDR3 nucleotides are TGTGCCAGCAGCCTAGGACTAGCGGGGGGGCTGCAAGAGACCCAGTACTTC. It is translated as CASSLGLAGGLQETQYF.

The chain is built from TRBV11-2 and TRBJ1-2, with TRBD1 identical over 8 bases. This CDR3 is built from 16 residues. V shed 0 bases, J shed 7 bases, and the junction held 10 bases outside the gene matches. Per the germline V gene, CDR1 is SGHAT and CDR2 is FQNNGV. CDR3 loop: CASSLDMQGARGGYTF. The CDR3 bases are TGTGCCAGCAGCTTAGATATGCAGGGGGCCAGGGGTGGCTACACCTTC.

CDR3 in DNA: TGCGCCAGCAGCCAAGATCGGGGTCTCCCCGGTTACGAGCAGTACTTC. It encodes CASSQDRGLPGYEQYF. The rearrangement joins TRBV4-3 to TRBJ2-5; TRBD2 is a possible D gene (5 bases). The J call may be in error: the DNA end matches TRBJ2-7 better. This CDR3 is 16 amino acids long. Germline V CDR1 and CDR2: LGHNA, YSLEER.

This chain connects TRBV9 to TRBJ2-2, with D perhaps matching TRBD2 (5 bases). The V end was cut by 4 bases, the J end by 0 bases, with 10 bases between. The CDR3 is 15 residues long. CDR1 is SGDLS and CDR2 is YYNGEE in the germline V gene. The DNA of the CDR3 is TGTGCCAGCAGCACCTCCGGGGCGAACACCGGGGAGCTGTTTTTT. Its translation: CASSTSGANTGELFF.

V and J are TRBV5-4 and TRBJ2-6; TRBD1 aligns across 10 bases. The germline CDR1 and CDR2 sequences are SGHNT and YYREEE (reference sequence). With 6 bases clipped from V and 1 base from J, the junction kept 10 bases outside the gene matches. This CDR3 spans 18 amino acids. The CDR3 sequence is CASKLEGQGLSGANVLTF. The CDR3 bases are TGTGCCAGCAAATTAGAGGGACAGGGGCTTTCTGGGGCCAACGTCCTGACTTTC. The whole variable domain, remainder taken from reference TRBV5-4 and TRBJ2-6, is ETGVTQSPTHLIKTRGQQVTLRCSSQSGHNTVSWYQQALGQGPQFIFQYYREEENGRGNFPPRFSGLQFPNYSSELNVNALELDDSALYLCASKLEGQGLSGANVLTFGAGSRLTVL.

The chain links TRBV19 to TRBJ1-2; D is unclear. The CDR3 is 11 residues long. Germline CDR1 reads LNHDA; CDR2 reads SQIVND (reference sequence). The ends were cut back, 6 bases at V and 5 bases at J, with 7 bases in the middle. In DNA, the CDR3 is TGTGCCAGTAGAGGAGTGTATGGCTACACCTTC. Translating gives CASRGVYGYTF.

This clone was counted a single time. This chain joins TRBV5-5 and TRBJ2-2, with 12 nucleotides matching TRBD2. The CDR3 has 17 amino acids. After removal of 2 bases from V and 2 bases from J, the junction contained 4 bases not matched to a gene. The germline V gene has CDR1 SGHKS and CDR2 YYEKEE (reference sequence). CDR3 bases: TGTGCCAGCAGCTTAGAACTAGCGGGGGGAAACACCGGGGAGCTGTTTTTT. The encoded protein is CASSLELAGGNTGELFF.

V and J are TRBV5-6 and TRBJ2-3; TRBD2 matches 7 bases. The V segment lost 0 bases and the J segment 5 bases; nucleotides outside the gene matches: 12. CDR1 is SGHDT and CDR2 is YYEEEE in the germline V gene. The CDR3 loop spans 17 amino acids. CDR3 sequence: CASSLAVIVGGIDTQYF. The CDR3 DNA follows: TGTGCCAGCAGCTTGGCCGTAATTGTGGGGGGGATAGATACGCAGTATTTT.

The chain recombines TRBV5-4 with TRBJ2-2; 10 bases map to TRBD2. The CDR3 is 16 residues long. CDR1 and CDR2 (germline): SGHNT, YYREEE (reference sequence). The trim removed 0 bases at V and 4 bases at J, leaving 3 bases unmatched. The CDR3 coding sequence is TGTGCCAGCAGCTTGGCCAGACTAGCGGGCACCGGGGAGCTGTTTTTT. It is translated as CASSLARLAGTGELFF. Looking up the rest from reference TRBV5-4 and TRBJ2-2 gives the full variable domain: ETGVTQSPTHLIKTRGQQVTLRCSSQSGHNTVSWYQQALGQGPQFIFQYYREEENGRGNFPPRFSGLQFPNYSSELNVNALELDDSALYLCASSLARLAGTGELFFGEGSRLTVL.

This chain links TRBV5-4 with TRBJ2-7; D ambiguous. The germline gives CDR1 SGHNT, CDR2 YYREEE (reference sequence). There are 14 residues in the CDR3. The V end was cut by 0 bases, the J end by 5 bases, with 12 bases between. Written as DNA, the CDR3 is TGTGCCAGCAGCTTGGCCGCCAGCAGCGACGAGCAGTACTTC. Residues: CASSLAASSDEQYF.

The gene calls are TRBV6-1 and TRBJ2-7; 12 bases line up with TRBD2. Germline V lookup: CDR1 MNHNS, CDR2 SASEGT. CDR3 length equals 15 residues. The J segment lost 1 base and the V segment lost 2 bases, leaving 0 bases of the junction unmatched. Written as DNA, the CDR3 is TGTGCCAGCAGTGAACTAGCGGGAGGGTCCTACGAGCAGTACTTC. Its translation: CASSELAGGSYEQYF.

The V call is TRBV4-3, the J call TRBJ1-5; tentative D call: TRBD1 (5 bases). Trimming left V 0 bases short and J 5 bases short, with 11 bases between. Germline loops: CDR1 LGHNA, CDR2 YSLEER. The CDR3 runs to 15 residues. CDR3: CASSQEAQGHQPQHF. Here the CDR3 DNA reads TGCGCCAGCAGCCAAGAGGCCCAGGGCCATCAGCCCCAGCATTTT.

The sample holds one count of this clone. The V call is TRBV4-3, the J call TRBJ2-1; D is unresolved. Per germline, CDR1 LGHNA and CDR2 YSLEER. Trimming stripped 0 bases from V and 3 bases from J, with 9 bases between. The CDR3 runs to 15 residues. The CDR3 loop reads CASSQDRDSYNEQFF. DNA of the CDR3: TGCGCCAGCAGCCAAGATCGCGATAGCTACAATGAGCAGTTCTTC.

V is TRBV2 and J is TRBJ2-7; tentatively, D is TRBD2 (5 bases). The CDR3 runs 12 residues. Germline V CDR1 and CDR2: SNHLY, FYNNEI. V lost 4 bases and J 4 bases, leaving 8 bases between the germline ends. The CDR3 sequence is CASSALGYEQYF. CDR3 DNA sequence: TGTGCCAGCAGTGCACTAGGATACGAGCAGTACTTC. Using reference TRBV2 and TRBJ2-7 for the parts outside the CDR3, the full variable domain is EPEVTQTPSHQVTQMGQEVILRCVPISNHLYFYWYRQILGQKVEFLVSFYNNEISEKSEIFDDQFSVERPDGSNFTLKIRSTKLEDSAMYFCASSALGYEQYFGPGTRLTVT.

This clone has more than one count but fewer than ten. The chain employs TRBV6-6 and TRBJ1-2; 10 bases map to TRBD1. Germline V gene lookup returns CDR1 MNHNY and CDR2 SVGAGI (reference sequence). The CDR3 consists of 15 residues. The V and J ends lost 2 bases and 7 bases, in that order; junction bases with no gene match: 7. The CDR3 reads CASSYERDRGSGYTF. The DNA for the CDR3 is TGTGCCAGCAGTTACGAAAGGGACAGGGGATCTGGCTACACCTTC.

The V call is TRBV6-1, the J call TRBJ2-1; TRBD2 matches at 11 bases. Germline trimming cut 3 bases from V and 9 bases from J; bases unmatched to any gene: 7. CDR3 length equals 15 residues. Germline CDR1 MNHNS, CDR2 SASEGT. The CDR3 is CASSDSGRALGEQFF. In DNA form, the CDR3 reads TGTGCCAGCAGTGATAGCGGGAGGGCCTTGGGTGAGCAGTTCTTC.

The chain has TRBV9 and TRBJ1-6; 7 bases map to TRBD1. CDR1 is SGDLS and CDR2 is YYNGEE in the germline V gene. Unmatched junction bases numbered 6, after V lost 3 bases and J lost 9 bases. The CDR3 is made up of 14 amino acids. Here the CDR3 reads CASSANSGGSPLHF. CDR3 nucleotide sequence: TGTGCCAGCAGCGCCAACTCAGGGGGTTCACCCCTCCACTTT.